A single sample gave rise to the 29 T cell receptor beta chains below, sequenced in a study of blood T cell repertoires in COVID-19. Here immunoSEQ multiplex PCR was the method, and the copy in TCRdb shows in-frame clones only, minus some. There are about 98,000 clones in the sample; roughly 87% occur only once, and 4% to 5.5% lies in the top ten. The sample consisted of peripheral blood. These receptors all come from an older man with acute or convalescent COVID-19.

This chain connects TRBV5-1 to TRBJ2-1; 14 bases are shared with TRBD2. CDR1 and CDR2 from the germline V gene are SGHRS and YFSETQ. There are 17 residues in the CDR3. The ends lost 3 bases at V and 8 bases at J; junction bases unmatched: 10. The CDR3 here is CASSSSVTSGGAHEQFF. The CDR3 coding sequence is TGCGCCAGCAGCTCCTCCGTGACTAGCGGGGGGGCACATGAGCAGTTCTTC.

V gene TRBV6-2 or TRBV6-3 combines with J gene TRBJ2-2; perhaps TRBD1 as D (5 bases). The CDR3 covers 14 residues. Germline V lookup: CDR1 MNHEY, CDR2 SVGEGT. V lost 2 bases to trimming and J lost 3 bases, with 7 bases between them. The CDR3 is CASSYPRDTGELFF. CDR3 nucleotides: TGTGCCAGCAGTTACCCCAGGGACACCGGGGAGCTGTTTTTT.

This chain connects TRBV7-9 to TRBJ2-2; 11 bases are shared with TRBD2. Germline V gene sequence: CDR1 SEHNR, CDR2 FQNEAQ (reference sequence). The CDR3 totals 17 residues. Trimming cost V 5 bases and J 3 bases; bases outside gene matches: 8. The CDR3 DNA is TGTGCCAGCAGCCCCCCGCTAGCGGGGGGATACACCGGGGAGCTGTTTTTT. Encoded protein: CASSPPLAGGYTGELFF.

This sequence joins TRBV11-2 and TRBJ2-1; the D gene is possibly TRBD2 (5 bases). V lost 1 base and J 4 bases, leaving 11 bases between the germline ends. Germline V gives CDR1 SGHAT, CDR2 FQNNGV. This CDR3 contains 15 residues. CDR3 coding DNA: TGTGCCAGCAGCTTAGGGTGGAGGATTTACAATGAGCAGTTCTTC. Translated: CASSLGWRIYNEQFF.

V and J are TRBV28 and TRBJ1-6; no definite D call. The CDR3 is made up of 14 amino acids. Germline V gene sequence: CDR1 MDHEN, CDR2 SYDVKM. V lost 6 bases and J 3 bases, leaving 9 bases between the germline ends. The CDR3 loop reads CASRTSVYNSPLHF. In DNA form, the CDR3 reads TGTGCCAGCAGGACCAGCGTCTATAATTCACCCCTCCACTTT.

The V gene is TRBV3-1 (or the pseudogene TRBV3-2), the J gene TRBJ1-5; 7 positions agree with TRBD1. The CDR3 loop spans 14 amino acids. Germline V CDR1 and CDR2: LGHDT, YNNKEL (reference sequence). Germline trimming cut 4 bases from V and 3 bases from J; bases unmatched to any gene: 3. The CDR3 DNA follows: TGTGCCAGCAGCCGGGACAGAACCAATCAGCCCCAGCATTTT. It codes for CASSRDRTNQPQHF.

The count of this clone is one. V and J are TRBV28 and TRBJ1-1, with a tentative D call TRBD1 (6 bases). The CDR3 is 14 amino acids. Trimming removed 6 bases from V and 1 base from J, with 12 bases in between. Per germline, CDR1 MDHEN and CDR2 SYDVKM. CDR3 amino acids: CASRLRTANTEAFF. The CDR3 nucleotides read TGTGCCAGCAGACTGCGGACAGCGAACACTGAAGCTTTCTTT.

V usage is TRBV4-1 and J usage is TRBJ2-5; 7 nucleotides match TRBD2. Trimming removed 4 bases from V and 4 bases from J; junction bases left unmatched: 6. The CDR3 covers 14 residues. Looked up from germline, CDR1 is MGHRA and CDR2 is YSYEKL. In DNA, the CDR3 is TGCGCCAGCAGCCCCAGGGAGGGTCGAGAGACCCAGTACTTC. It codes for CASSPREGRETQYF.

The chain uses TRBV19 and TRBJ2-7, with TRBD1 matching 7 bases. The CDR3 has 14 amino acids. Germline V CDR1 and CDR2: LNHDA, SQIVND (reference sequence). V gave up 4 bases and J gave up 0 bases; unmatched junction bases: 3. CDR3 coding DNA: TGTGCCAGTAGTAAGGGACAGTACTCCTACGAGCAGTACTTC. Translating it yields CASSKGQYSYEQYF.

This chain links TRBV2 with TRBJ2-5; D might be TRBD1 (5 bases). V was trimmed by 8 bases and J by 4 bases, leaving 20 bases between them. Germline lookup yields CDR1 SNHLY and CDR2 FYNNEI. CDR3 length: 15 amino acids. The CDR3 bases are TGTGCCAGCCTCGGTGGGGCGCGGATAGGAGAGACCCAGTACTTC. Protein: CASLGGARIGETQYF.

The chain recombines TRBV3-1 (or the pseudogene TRBV3-2) with TRBJ1-5, with a weak D call TRBD1 (6 bases). The ends were cut back, 0 bases at V and 7 bases at J, with 13 bases in the middle. This CDR3 has 15 amino acids. Germline V lookup: CDR1 LGHDT, CDR2 YNNKEL (reference sequence). CDR3 nucleotides: TGTGCCAGCAGCCAAGAGGCAGGGGTAGGGCAGCCCCAGCATTTT. As protein: CASSQEAGVGQPQHF.

The J gene is TRBJ1-5, the V gene TRBV30, with no clear D. CDR1 and CDR2 from the germline V gene are GTSNPN and SVGIG (reference sequence). The CDR3 has 14 residues. The V end was cut by 0 bases, the J end by 2 bases, with 8 bases between. The chain's CDR3 is CAWSVGGRNQPQHF. CDR3 in DNA: TGTGCCTGGAGTGTCGGCGGCCGCAATCAGCCCCAGCATTTT.

This clone was seen just once. Here the CDR3 DNA reads TGTGCCACCCGGCAGGGTTTCGCATCTGGAAACACCATATATTTT. Translating gives CATRQGFASGNTIYF. The chain combines TRBV6-6 with TRBJ1-3, with D perhaps TRBD1 (5 bases). This CDR3 has 15 residues. Trimming took 10 bases from V and 1 from J, leaving 17 bases between them. CDR1 is MNHNY and CDR2 is SVGAGI in the germline V gene (reference sequence).

The J gene is TRBJ1-1, the V gene TRBV6-5; TRBD1 matches at 7 bases. CDR1 is MNHEY, CDR2 SVGAGI, per germline. The J segment lost 2 bases and the V segment lost 5 bases, leaving 5 bases of the junction unmatched. This CDR3 comprises 14 residues. CDR3 in amino acids: CASSRSGGNTEAFF. DNA of the CDR3: TGTGCCAGCAGTCGCTCAGGGGGTAACACTGAAGCTTTCTTT.

The chain has TRBV4-1 and TRBJ2-2, with 11 bases aligning to TRBD2. CDR1 MGHRA and CDR2 YSYEKL come from the germline V gene. V shed 2 bases, J shed 5 bases, and the junction held 1 base outside the gene matches. The CDR3 totals 15 residues. In DNA form, the CDR3 reads TGCGCCAGCAGCCAAAGACTAGCGGGAACCGGGGAGCTGTTTTTT. The encoded protein is CASSQRLAGTGELFF.

This clone has just a few counts. V usage is TRBV7-9 and J usage is TRBJ1-4; tentative D call: TRBD1 (5 bases). The CDR3 runs to 15 residues. Looked up from germline, CDR1 is SEHNR and CDR2 is FQNEAQ (reference sequence). The V and J ends lost 5 bases and 8 bases respectively, with 18 bases between them. DNA for the CDR3: TGTGCCAGCAGCCCCCGGCAGGGTGAAGGGGAAAAACTGTTTTTT. Its translation is CASSPRQGEGEKLFF. Supplemented by reference TRBV7-9 and TRBJ1-4, the full variable domain reads DTGVSQNPRHKITKRGQNVTFRCDPISEHNRLYWYRQTLGQGPEFLTYFQNEAQLEKSRLLSDRFSAERPKGSFSTLEIQRTEQGDSAMYLCASSPRQGEGEKLFFGSGTQLSVL.

The chain combines TRBV30 with TRBJ1-5; the D gene is possibly TRBD1 (6 bases). The CDR3 has 13 amino acids. V lost 1 base to trimming and J lost 6 bases, with 10 bases between them. Germline V CDR1 and CDR2: GTSNPN, SVGIG (reference sequence). CDR3 sequence: CAWSDRVAQPQHF. The CDR3 DNA follows: TGTGCCTGGAGTGACAGGGTGGCTCAGCCCCAGCATTTT.

The V gene is TRBV7-2, the J gene TRBJ2-3; tentative D call: TRBD2 (5 bases). The V and J ends lost 4 bases and 2 bases respectively, with 10 bases between them. The CDR3 is 14 residues long. Germline values: CDR1 SGHTA, CDR2 FQGNSA. The CDR3 spells CASSYGLNTDTQYF. As DNA, the CDR3 is TGTGCCAGCAGCTACGGACTTAACACAGATACGCAGTATTTT.

The rearrangement joins TRBV6-5 to TRBJ1-6; D is perhaps TRBD1 (5 bases). This CDR3 spans 15 amino acids. CDR1 is MNHEY and CDR2 is SVGAGI in the germline V gene. V was trimmed by 6 bases and J by 7 bases, leaving 16 bases between them. This CDR3 reads CASSPRQGRNSPLHF. Here the CDR3 DNA reads TGTGCCAGCAGCCCAAGGCAGGGTAGGAATTCACCCCTCCACTTT.

The rearrangement links TRBV10-3 to TRBJ1-4, with TRBD1 matching 10 bases. The length of the CDR3 is 13 residues. V lost 6 bases and J lost 8; bases outside the gene matches: 3. Germline V lookup: CDR1 ENHRY, CDR2 SYGVKD. CDR3 in DNA: TGTGCCATCAGAAGGACAGGGGGGGAAAAACTGTTTTTT. As protein: CAIRRTGGEKLFF.

This clone was recorded once. The rearrangement links TRBV10-2 to TRBJ1-3, with 7 bases fitting TRBD1. With 5 bases clipped from V and 0 bases from J, the junction kept 7 bases outside the gene matches. From germline, CDR1 is WSHSY and CDR2 SAAADI. This CDR3 spans 16 amino acids. CDR3 DNA sequence: TGCGCCAGCAGTTTTCAGGGGGTCCTCTCTGGAAACACCATATATTTT. Protein sequence: CASSFQGVLSGNTIYF.

The CDR3 DNA reads as TGTGCCAGTAGTAATCTGGGGCTGGGTCAATCACCCCTCCACTTT. Translated, it gives CASSNLGLGQSPLHF. The rearrangement joins TRBV19 to TRBJ1-6; a weak D match, TRBD1 (5 bases). CDR1 and CDR2 from the germline V gene are LNHDA and SQIVND (reference sequence). Trimming stripped 4 bases from V and 10 bases from J, with 17 bases between. This CDR3 is 15 amino acids long.

V and J are TRBV28 and TRBJ2-2; TRBD2 is a possible D gene (5 bases). CDR3 length: 19 amino acids. From germline, CDR1 is MDHEN and CDR2 SYDVKM. The V and J ends lost 1 base and 5 bases respectively, with 23 bases between them. The CDR3: CASSLFPPKTTRGTGELFF. The CDR3 bases are TGTGCCAGCAGTTTATTTCCCCCCAAGACCACAAGAGGGACCGGGGAGCTGTTTTTT.

The chain has TRBV3-1 (or the pseudogene TRBV3-2) and TRBJ2-2; 9 bases are shared with TRBD2. The V gene's germline CDR1 is LGHDT and CDR2 YNNKEL (reference sequence). V shed 0 bases and J 6 bases; nucleotides not matched to a gene: 11. CDR3 size: 18 residues. CDR3 residues: CASSQDRSAGGPPGELFF. The CDR3 DNA reads as TGTGCCAGCAGCCAAGATCGGTCTGCGGGGGGGCCCCCCGGGGAGCTGTTTTTT.

The chain carries TRBV5-5 and TRBJ2-1, with 7 positions matching TRBD1. Trimming took 4 bases from V and 4 from J; bases not matched to a gene: 20. Per the germline V gene, CDR1 is SGHKS and CDR2 is YYEKEE (reference sequence). The CDR3 spans 19 residues. As DNA, the CDR3 is TGTGCCAGCAGCCTGAATACCGGGACAGCGGACCGGCGTTACAATGAGCAGTTCTTC. This sequence encodes CASSLNTGTADRRYNEQFF.

V gene TRBV3-1 (or the pseudogene TRBV3-2) combines with J gene TRBJ2-4, with a tentative D call TRBD2 (6 bases). This CDR3 comprises 16 residues. V was clipped by 4 bases and J by 0 bases, with 13 bases between them. The V gene's germline CDR1 is LGHDT and CDR2 YNNKEL (reference sequence). CDR3 nucleotide sequence: TGTGCCAGCAGCCGCGACGGGACTTTAGCCAAAAACATTCAGTACTTC. Translated: CASSRDGTLAKNIQYF.

The V call is TRBV28, the J call TRBJ2-7; a possible D gene is TRBD2 (5 bases). Trimming stripped 4 bases from V and 3 bases from J, with 16 bases between. The CDR3 is 15 residues long. The germline gives CDR1 MDHEN, CDR2 SYDVKM. The CDR3: CASSSLGYGGYEQYV. The CDR3 region has the DNA TGTGCCAGCAGTTCCCTGGGGTACGGAGGCTACGAGCAGTACGTC.

This chain connects TRBV6-5 to TRBJ1-2; maybe TRBD1 (6 bases). Germline lookup yields CDR1 MNHEY and CDR2 SVGAGI. The CDR3 has 13 residues. V was cut by 6 bases and J by 6 bases, with 14 bases left in between. DNA for the CDR3: TGTGCCAGCAGGACAACAGGGTTACATGGCTACACCTTC. Translating it yields CASRTTGLHGYTF.

The chain joins TRBV7-2 to TRBJ1-2; the D gene is possibly TRBD1 (5 bases). This CDR3 contains 13 residues. V lost 2 bases and J 6 bases, leaving 10 bases between the germline ends. CDR1 SGHTA and CDR2 FQGNSA come from the germline V gene. The CDR3 spells CASSLRTSHGYTF. CDR3 bases: TGTGCCAGCAGCTTAAGGACATCTCATGGCTACACCTTC.